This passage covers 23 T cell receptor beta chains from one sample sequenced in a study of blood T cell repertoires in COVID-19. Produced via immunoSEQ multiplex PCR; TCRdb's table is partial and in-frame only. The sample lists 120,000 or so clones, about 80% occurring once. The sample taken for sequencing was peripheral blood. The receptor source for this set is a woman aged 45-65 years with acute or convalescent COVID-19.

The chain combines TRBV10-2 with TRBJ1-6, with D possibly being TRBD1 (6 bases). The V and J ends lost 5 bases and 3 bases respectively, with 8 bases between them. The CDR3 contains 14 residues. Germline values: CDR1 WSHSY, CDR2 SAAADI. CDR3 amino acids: CASSRQVYNSPLHF. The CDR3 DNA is TGCGCCAGCAGTAGACAGGTCTATAATTCACCCCTCCACTTT.

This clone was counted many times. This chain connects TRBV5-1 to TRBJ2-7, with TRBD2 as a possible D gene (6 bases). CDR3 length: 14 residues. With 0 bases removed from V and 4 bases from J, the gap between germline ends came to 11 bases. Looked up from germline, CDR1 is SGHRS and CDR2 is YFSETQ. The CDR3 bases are TGCGCCAGCAGCTTGGTCGGGAGTCGTTACGAGCAGTACTTC. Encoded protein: CASSLVGSRYEQYF.

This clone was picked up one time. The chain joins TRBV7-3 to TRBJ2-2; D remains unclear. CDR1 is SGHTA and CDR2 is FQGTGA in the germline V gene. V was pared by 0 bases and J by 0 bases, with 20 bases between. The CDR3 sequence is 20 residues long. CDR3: CASSLTARVTGSANTGELFF. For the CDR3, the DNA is TGTGCCAGCAGCTTAACCGCACGCGTGACTGGGTCCGCGAACACCGGGGAGCTGTTTTTT.

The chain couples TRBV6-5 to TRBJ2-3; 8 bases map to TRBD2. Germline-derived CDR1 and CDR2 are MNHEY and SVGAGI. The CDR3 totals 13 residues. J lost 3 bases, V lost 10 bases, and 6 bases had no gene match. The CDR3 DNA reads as TGTGCCACCTGGGAGCGGGAGACAGATACGCAGTATTTT. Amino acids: CATWERETDTQYF.

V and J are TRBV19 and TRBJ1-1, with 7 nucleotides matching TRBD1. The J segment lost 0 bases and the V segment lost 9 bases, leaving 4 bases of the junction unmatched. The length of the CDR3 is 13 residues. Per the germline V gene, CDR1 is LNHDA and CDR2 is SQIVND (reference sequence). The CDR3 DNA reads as TGTGCCAGCAGGGGGAAAGTGAACACTGAAGCTTTCTTT. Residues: CASRGKVNTEAFF.

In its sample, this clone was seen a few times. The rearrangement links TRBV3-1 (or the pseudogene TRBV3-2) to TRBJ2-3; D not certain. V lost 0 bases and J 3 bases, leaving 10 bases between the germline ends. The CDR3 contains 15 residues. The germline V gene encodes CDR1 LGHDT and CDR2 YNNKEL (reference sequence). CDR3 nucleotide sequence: TGTGCCAGCAGCCAAGACGGTCGATGGACAGATACGCAGTATTTT. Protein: CASSQDGRWTDTQYF.

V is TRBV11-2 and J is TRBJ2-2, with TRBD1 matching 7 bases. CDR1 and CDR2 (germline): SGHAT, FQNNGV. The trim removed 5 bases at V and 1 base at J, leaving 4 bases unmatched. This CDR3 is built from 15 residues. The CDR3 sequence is CASSRGQVNTGELFF. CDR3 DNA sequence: TGTGCCAGCAGCCGTGGACAGGTGAACACCGGGGAGCTGTTTTTT.

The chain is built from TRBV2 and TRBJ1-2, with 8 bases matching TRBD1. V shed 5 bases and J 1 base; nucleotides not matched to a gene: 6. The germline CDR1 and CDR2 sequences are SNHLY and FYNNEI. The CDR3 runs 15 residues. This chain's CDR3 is CASSLRTGLNYGYTF. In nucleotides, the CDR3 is TGTGCCAGCAGTTTAAGGACAGGGCTTAACTATGGCTACACCTTC.

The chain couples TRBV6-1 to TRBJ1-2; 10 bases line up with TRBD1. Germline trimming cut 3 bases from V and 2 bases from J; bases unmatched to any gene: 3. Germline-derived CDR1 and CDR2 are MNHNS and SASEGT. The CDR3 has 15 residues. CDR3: CASSDLTGGNYGYTF. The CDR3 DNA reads TGTGCCAGCAGTGATCTGACAGGGGGCAACTATGGCTACACCTTC.

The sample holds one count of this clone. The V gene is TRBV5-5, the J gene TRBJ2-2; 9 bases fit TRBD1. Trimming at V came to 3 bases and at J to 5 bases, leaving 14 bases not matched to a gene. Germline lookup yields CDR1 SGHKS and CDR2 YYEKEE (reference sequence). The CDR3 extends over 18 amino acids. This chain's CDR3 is CASSWGQGRRSGTGELFF. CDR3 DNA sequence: TGTGCCAGCAGCTGGGGACAGGGTCGGAGGAGTGGAACCGGGGAGCTGTTTTTT. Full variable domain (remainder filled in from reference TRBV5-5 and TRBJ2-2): DAGVTQSPTHLIKTRGQQVTLRCSPISGHKSVSWYQQVLGQGPQFIFQYYEKEERGRGNFPDRFSARQFPNYSSELNVNALLLGDSALYLCASSWGQGRRSGTGELFFGEGSRLTVL.

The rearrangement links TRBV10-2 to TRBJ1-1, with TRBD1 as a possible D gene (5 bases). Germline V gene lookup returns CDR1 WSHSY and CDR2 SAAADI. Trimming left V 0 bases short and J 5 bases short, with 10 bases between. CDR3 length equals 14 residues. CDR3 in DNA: TGCGCCAGCAGTGAGTCGAATGGGGGGACTGAAGCTTTCTTT. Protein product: CASSESNGGTEAFF.

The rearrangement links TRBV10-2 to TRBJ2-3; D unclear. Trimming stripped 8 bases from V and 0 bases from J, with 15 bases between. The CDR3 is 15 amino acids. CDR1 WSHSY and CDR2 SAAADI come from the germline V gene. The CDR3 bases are TGCGCCAGCTCTCGAGGAGATCCTAGCACAGATACGCAGTATTTT. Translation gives CASSRGDPSTDTQYF.

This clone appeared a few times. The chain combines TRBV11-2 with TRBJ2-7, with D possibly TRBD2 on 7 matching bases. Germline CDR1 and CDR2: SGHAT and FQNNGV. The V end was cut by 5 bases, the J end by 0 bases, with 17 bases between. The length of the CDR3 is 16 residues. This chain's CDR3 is CASSKDGGGLSYEQYF. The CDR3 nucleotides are TGTGCCAGCAGCAAAGATGGCGGGGGCCTCTCCTACGAGCAGTACTTC.

CDR3 loop: CASSVGRNSPLHF. In DNA, the CDR3 is TGTGCCAGCAGCGTAGGGAGGAATTCACCCCTCCACTTT. V gene TRBV9 combines with J gene TRBJ1-6; D gene ambiguous. This CDR3 is 13 amino acids long. V was trimmed by 0 bases and J by 7 bases, leaving 5 bases between them. CDR1 SGDLS and CDR2 YYNGEE come from the germline V gene.

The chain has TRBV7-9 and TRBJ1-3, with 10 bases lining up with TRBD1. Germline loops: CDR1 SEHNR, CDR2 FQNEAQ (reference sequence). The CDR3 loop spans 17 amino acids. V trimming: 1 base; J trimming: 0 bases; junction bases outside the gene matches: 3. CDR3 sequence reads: CASSLGTGGSSGNTIYF. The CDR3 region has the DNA TGTGCCAGCAGCTTAGGGACAGGGGGATCCTCTGGAAACACCATATATTTT.

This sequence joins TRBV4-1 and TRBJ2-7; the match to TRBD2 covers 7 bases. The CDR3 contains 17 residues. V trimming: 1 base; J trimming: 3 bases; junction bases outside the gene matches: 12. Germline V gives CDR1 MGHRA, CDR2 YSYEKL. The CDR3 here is CASSQGGRGGGFYEQYF. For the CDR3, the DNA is TGCGCCAGCAGCCAAGGAGGTCGGGGCGGGGGATTCTACGAGCAGTACTTC.

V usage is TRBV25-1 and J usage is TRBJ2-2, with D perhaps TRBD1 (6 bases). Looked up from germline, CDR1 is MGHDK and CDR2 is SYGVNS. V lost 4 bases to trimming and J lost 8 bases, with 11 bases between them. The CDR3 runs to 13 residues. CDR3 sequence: CASSARGWGELFF. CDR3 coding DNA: TGTGCCAGCAGTGCCAGGGGTTGGGGGGAGCTGTTTTTT. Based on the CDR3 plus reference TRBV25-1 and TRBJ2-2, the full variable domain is EADIYQTPRYLVIGTGKKITLECSQTMGHDKMYWYQQDPGMELHLIHYSYGVNSTEKGDLSSESTVSRIRTEHFPLTLESARPSHTSQYLCASSARGWGELFFGEGSRLTVL.

The CDR3 loop reads CASSPLRGDGAEAFF. CDR3 sequence (DNA): TGTGCCAGCTCACCTCTTCGGGGAGATGGAGCTGAAGCTTTCTTT. V and J are TRBV18 and TRBJ1-1; no clear D gene. The germline CDR1 and CDR2 sequences are KGHSH and LQKENI. The CDR3 covers 15 residues. V dropped 3 bases and J dropped 6 bases, with 17 bases sitting between them.

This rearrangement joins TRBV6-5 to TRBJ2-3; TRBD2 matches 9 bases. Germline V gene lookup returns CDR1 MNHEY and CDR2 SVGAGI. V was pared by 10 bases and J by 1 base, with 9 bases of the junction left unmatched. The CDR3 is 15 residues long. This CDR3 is CATAPQRGGTDTQYF. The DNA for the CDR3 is TGTGCCACTGCTCCGCAGCGGGGGGGCACAGATACGCAGTATTTT.

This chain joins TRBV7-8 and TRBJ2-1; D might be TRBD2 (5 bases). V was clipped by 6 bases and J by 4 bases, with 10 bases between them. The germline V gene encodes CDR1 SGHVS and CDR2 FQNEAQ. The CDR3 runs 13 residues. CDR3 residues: CASSTGNYNEQFF. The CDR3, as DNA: TGTGCCAGCAGTACCGGGAATTACAATGAGCAGTTCTTC.

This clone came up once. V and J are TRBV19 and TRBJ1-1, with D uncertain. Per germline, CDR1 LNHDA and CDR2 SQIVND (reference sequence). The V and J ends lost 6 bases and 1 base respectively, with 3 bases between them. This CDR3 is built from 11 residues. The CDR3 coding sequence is TGTGCCAGTAGCGGGAACACTGAAGCTTTCTTT. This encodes CASSGNTEAFF.

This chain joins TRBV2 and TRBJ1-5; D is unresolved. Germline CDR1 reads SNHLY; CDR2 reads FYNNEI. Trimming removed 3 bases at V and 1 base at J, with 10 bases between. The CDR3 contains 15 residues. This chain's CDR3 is CASSEGSRSNQPQHF. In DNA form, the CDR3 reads TGTGCCAGCAGTGAGGGGAGCAGGAGCAATCAGCCCCAGCATTTT.

CDR3 protein: CSATDRGKWQQPQHF. CDR3 DNA: TGCAGTGCTACTGACAGGGGAAAATGGCAACAGCCCCAGCATTTT. The V and J genes are TRBV20-1 and TRBJ1-5, with 8 bases matching TRBD1. The germline gives CDR1 DFQATT, CDR2 SNEGSKA (reference sequence). V lost 4 bases, J lost 7 bases, and 12 bases stayed unmatched. The CDR3 length is 15 residues.